These 15 T cell receptor beta chains were all obtained from the same sample, sequenced in a study of CD8 T cell repertoires and HIV-1 epitope variants. Antigen specificity for these receptors is unknown. Sequencing was performed with immunoSEQ multiplex PCR; in TCRdb, only in-frame clones are kept and a portion is missing. Seen here are 5,500 to 7,000 clones, around two thirds observed once, and the top ten hold 40%. Sequencing input: cultured CD8+ T cells derived from PBMCs. The source is a male donor with HIV.

This clone qualifies as medium-sized. The DNA for the CDR3 is TGTGCCAGCAGCTCCCGAGGACAGGGCCCCTACGAGCAGTACTTC. This encodes CASSSRGQGPYEQYF. The chain employs TRBV7-9 and TRBJ2-7, with 8 bases identical to TRBD1. J was trimmed by 2 bases and V by 4 bases; bases with no gene match: 7. CDR1 SEHNR and CDR2 FQNEAQ come from the germline V gene (reference sequence). This CDR3 comprises 15 residues.

The chain is built from TRBV13 and TRBJ2-2; no clear D gene. The CDR3 is 15 amino acids. Trimming removed 5 bases at V and 1 base at J, with 11 bases between. Germline CDR1 reads PRHDT; CDR2 reads FYEKMQ (reference sequence). CDR3 loop: CASSPKGKNTGELFF. The CDR3 DNA reads TGTGCCAGCAGCCCCAAGGGCAAGAACACCGGGGAGCTGTTTTTT.

The V and J genes are TRBV19 and TRBJ2-2, with D unclear. Germline V gene sequence: CDR1 LNHDA, CDR2 SQIVND (reference sequence). V shed 3 bases and J shed 0 bases, with 11 bases lying between them. The CDR3 covers 16 residues. The CDR3 region is CASSIPRWANTGELFF. Written as DNA, the CDR3 is TGTGCCAGTAGTATCCCAAGGTGGGCGAACACCGGGGAGCTGTTTTTT.

The V and J genes are TRBV5-6 and TRBJ2-1, with 11 bases fitting TRBD2. V shed 6 bases, J shed 6 bases, and the junction held 5 bases outside the gene matches. Germline V CDR1 and CDR2: SGHDT, YYEEEE. The CDR3 extends over 14 amino acids. CDR3 coding DNA: TGTGCCAGCACCTATAGCGGGGGGGCCAATGAGCAGTTCTTC. This sequence encodes CASTYSGGANEQFF.

V and J are TRBV28 and TRBJ2-7, with D unresolved. CDR1 is MDHEN and CDR2 is SYDVKM in the germline V gene. The germline V and J ends were trimmed by 4 bases and 3 bases, with 7 bases remaining between them. The CDR3 runs to 12 residues. CDR3 in DNA: TGTGCCAGCAGTTGGGGATTCTACGAGCAGTACTTC. Translating gives CASSWGFYEQYF. Full variable domain (remainder filled in from reference TRBV28 and TRBJ2-7): DVKVTQSSRYLVKRTGEKVFLECVQDMDHENMFWYRQDPGLGLRLIYFSYDVKMKEKGDIPEGYSVSREKKERFSLILESASTNQTSMYLCASSWGFYEQYFGPGTRLTVT.

V is TRBV6-1 and J is TRBJ2-6; D uncertain. Germline CDR1 MNHNS, CDR2 SASEGT. CDR3 length: 17 amino acids. V dropped 0 bases and J dropped 2 bases, with 11 bases sitting between them. The CDR3 bases are TGTGCCAGCAGTGAAGCGATATTCGCGGCTGGGGCCAACGTCCTGACTTTC. Translation: CASSEAIFAAGANVLTF.

This clone was counted only a few times. The J gene is TRBJ1-2, the V gene TRBV7-2; a weak D match, TRBD1 (5 bases). This CDR3 spans 14 amino acids. Germline values: CDR1 SGHTA, CDR2 FQGNSA. The V and J ends lost 2 bases and 4 bases respectively, with 11 bases between them. The CDR3 DNA follows: TGTGCCAGCAGCTTATTGACAGCGACCTATGGCTACACCTTC. Amino acid sequence: CASSLLTATYGYTF.

This clone was seen a handful of times. The V call is TRBV4-1, the J call TRBJ1-2; D is unresolved. This CDR3 has 18 amino acids. Germline CDR1 and CDR2: MGHRA and YSYEKL. The ends were cut back, 1 base at V and 5 bases at J, with 23 bases in the middle. DNA for the CDR3: TGCGCCAGCAGCCAAGTTTTAAGAAGGGCCGATAGAGGTTATGGCTACACCTTC. Its translation: CASSQVLRRADRGYGYTF.

This chain uses TRBV5-1 with TRBJ1-6; D is uncertain. Germline assignment: CDR1 SGHRS and CDR2 YFSETQ. The CDR3 has 14 residues. The V and J ends lost 4 bases and 10 bases respectively, with 15 bases between them. The CDR3 sequence is CASSGGEGRSPLHF. The CDR3 region has the DNA TGCGCCAGCAGCGGCGGCGAAGGTCGGTCACCCCTCCACTTT.

CDR3 bases: TGTGCCAGCAGCTTAGGGCGGGGGGGCTACGAGCAGTACTTC. It specifies CASSLGRGGYEQYF. The chain is built from TRBV13 and TRBJ2-7, with 9 bases aligning to TRBD2. The CDR3 totals 14 residues. The germline CDR1 and CDR2 sequences are PRHDT and FYEKMQ (reference sequence). With 0 bases clipped from V and 3 bases from J, the junction kept 0 bases outside the gene matches.

This chain uses TRBV20-1 with TRBJ2-1; D uncertain. Germline loops: CDR1 DFQATT, CDR2 SNEGSKA (reference sequence). V was shortened by 0 bases and J by 14 bases, with 11 bases between the two germline ends. This CDR3 is 11 amino acids long. The CDR3 nucleotides are TGCAGTGCTAGAGAACCAAACTCGGAGTTCTTC. This codes for CSAREPNSEFF.

This clone occurred once. The chain couples TRBV11-3 to TRBJ2-2, with D perhaps given as TRBD1 or TRBD2 (5 bases each). V gave up 3 bases and J gave up 5 bases, with 10 bases separating them. The CDR3 sequence is 14 residues long. CDR1 is SGHNT, CDR2 YENEEA, per germline. CDR3 amino acids: CASSFRGETGELFF. CDR3 nucleotides: TGTGCCAGCAGCTTTAGAGGGGAAACCGGGGAGCTGTTTTTT.

The chain recombines TRBV27 with TRBJ2-3; 9 nucleotides line up with TRBD1. This CDR3 contains 15 residues. The junction had 4 bases not matched to a gene; V was cut back by 3 bases and J by 3 bases. In germline, CDR1 is MNHEY, CDR2 SMNVEV (reference sequence). The DNA of the CDR3 is TGTGCCAGCAGTTTTCCCGGACAGGGGACAGATACGCAGTATTTT. Its protein product is CASSFPGQGTDTQYF.

This chain uses TRBV28 with TRBJ1-2; the D gene is possibly TRBD1 (5 bases). V shed 3 bases and J shed 4 bases, with 12 bases lying between them. The CDR3 totals 14 residues. CDR1 is MDHEN and CDR2 is SYDVKM in the germline V gene. This CDR3 reads CASSFGGNSYGYTF. As DNA, the CDR3 is TGTGCCAGCAGTTTCGGGGGAAACTCCTATGGCTACACCTTC.

The rearrangement uses TRBV7-8 and TRBJ1-2, with D hard to call. Looked up from germline, CDR1 is SGHVS and CDR2 is FQNEAQ. This CDR3 comprises 13 residues. V lost 5 bases and J lost 4, with 11 bases in between. The CDR3 bases are TGTGCCAGCAGCCCGAGAGGTATCTATGGCTACACCTTC. Translating it yields CASSPRGIYGYTF.